This T cell receptor (beta chain) was identified in a study of blood T cells in healthy people across ages. The CDR3 has 14 amino acids. Trimming took 6 bases from V and 3 from J; bases not matched to a gene: 6. From germline, CDR1 is ENHRY and CDR2 SYGVKD. Sample-barcoded 5' priming and a J-beta primer mix drove a second PCR of roughly 7 to 11 cycles. One entry per CDR3 protein results from TCRdb running MiXCR on the 5' RACE reads. The profile shows around 1,000,000 distinct CDR3 sequences, more than 30% of them singletons. The sample taken for sequencing was blood. The rearrangement uses TRBV10-3 and TRBJ1-1; 8 bases agree with TRBD1. The receptor was isolated from a young man in good health. The CDR3 region is CAISDRGTDTEAFF. CDR3 DNA sequence: TGTGCCATCAGCGACAGGGGAACGGACACTGAAGCTTTCTTT.